This entry lists 27 T cell receptor beta chains sequenced from one sample in a study of T-cell memory formation after mild COVID-19. One entry per CDR3 protein, called by TCRdb with MiXCR from the 5' RACE reads. The profile shows roughly 320,000 distinct CDR3 sequences, 25% to 30% of them singletons. The sequenced sample consisted of PBMCs or a T cell subset sorted from them (not recorded which). The source of these receptors is an adult woman who had mild COVID-19 (a few samples of this study predate the infection). Cell type and time point are not known.

The chain carries TRBV6-5 and TRBJ2-5; 10 nucleotides align to TRBD2. V lost 4 bases, J lost 5 bases, and 10 bases stayed unmatched. The CDR3 runs 16 residues. CDR1 and CDR2 (germline): MNHEY, SVGAGI. CDR3 sequence (DNA): TGTGCCAGCAGTTCACAGCGGGAGGGCCTCGGCGAGACCCAGTACTTC. This encodes CASSSQREGLGETQYF.

This clonotype was found a few times. The V call is TRBV5-6, the J call TRBJ1-1, with D possibly matching TRBD1 (6 bases). This CDR3 has 13 amino acids. Germline CDR1 is SGHDT and CDR2 is YYEEEE. With 5 bases removed from V and 1 base from J, the gap between germline ends came to 9 bases. CDR3 nucleotide sequence: TGTGCCAGCAGACCGACAGGGAACACTGAAGCTTTCTTT. It codes for CASRPTGNTEAFF.

There are a few counts of this clonotype. V and J are TRBV24-1 and TRBJ2-2; D is uncertain. CDR1 and CDR2 from the germline V gene are KGHDR and SFDVKD. V lost 4 bases and J 6 bases, leaving 8 bases between the germline ends. The CDR3 consists of 13 residues. The CDR3 reads CATSDDGPGELFF. In DNA, the CDR3 is TGTGCCACCAGTGACGACGGGCCCGGGGAGCTGTTTTTT.

This clonotype has only a few counts. This chain uses TRBV4-1 with TRBJ2-7; TRBD2 matches 10 bases. Germline CDR1 MGHRA, CDR2 YSYEKL. The CDR3 contains 15 residues. V trimming: 0 bases; J trimming: 4 bases; junction bases outside the gene matches: 3. The DNA for the CDR3 is TGCGCCAGCAGCCAAGATATGGGACTAGCGTACGAGCAGTACTTC. It specifies CASSQDMGLAYEQYF.

This clonotype occurred many times. This chain links TRBV6-2 or TRBV6-3 with TRBJ1-1; D unclear. Trimming removed 6 bases from V and 4 bases from J, with 15 bases in between. The germline V gene has CDR1 MNHEY and CDR2 SVGEGT. The CDR3 sequence is 14 residues long. The CDR3 is CASSDPGWSTEAFF. In nucleotides, the CDR3 is TGTGCCAGCAGCGACCCGGGGTGGAGCACTGAAGCTTTCTTT.

This clonotype was detected a few times. The chain joins TRBV5-1 to TRBJ2-1; 8 bases align to TRBD2. The V and J ends lost 8 bases and 0 bases, in that order; junction bases with no gene match: 1. This CDR3 has 13 residues. Germline V gene sequence: CDR1 SGHRS, CDR2 YFSETQ. The CDR3 DNA follows: TGCGCCAGTACTAGCGGCTCCTACAATGAGCAGTTCTTC. Amino acids: CASTSGSYNEQFF.

The chain employs TRBV6-5 and TRBJ2-3; tentatively, D is TRBD2 (5 bases). CDR3 length: 15 amino acids. Germline CDR1 and CDR2: MNHEY and SVGAGI. Between the trimmed V and J ends, which lost 8 bases and 3 bases, there was a span of 18 bases. CDR3 in amino acids: CASSPPGWRTDTQYF. The DNA for the CDR3 is TGTGCCAGCTCTCCCCCGGGCTGGAGGACAGATACGCAGTATTTT.

This clonotype was recorded a few times. CDR3 sequence (DNA): TGTGCCAGCAGCACCTCTTCGGCAGTCGCCTCCTACGAGCAGTACTTC. Translation gives CASSTSSAVASYEQYF. The chain has TRBV7-8 and TRBJ2-7, with D hard to call. Germline CDR1 is SGHVS and CDR2 is FQNEAQ. The germline V and J ends were trimmed by 5 bases and 0 bases, with 17 bases remaining between them. This CDR3 has 16 residues.

This clonotype has only a few counts. The chain couples TRBV5-1 to TRBJ2-2; D not resolved. The CDR3 extends over 15 amino acids. The V gene's germline CDR1 is SGHRS and CDR2 YFSETQ. V lost 4 bases and J 2 bases, leaving 12 bases between the germline ends. The CDR3 reads CASSQLDQNTGELFF. For the CDR3, the DNA is TGCGCCAGCAGCCAATTGGACCAAAACACCGGGGAGCTGTTTTTT. The full variable domain, completed using reference TRBV5-1 and TRBJ2-2, is KAGVTQTPRYLIKTRGQQVTLSCSPISGHRSVSWYQQTPGQGLQFLFEYFSETQRNKGNFPGRFSGRQFSNSRSEMNVSTLELGDSALYLCASSQLDQNTGELFFGEGSRLTVL.

This chain links TRBV20-1 with TRBJ2-1, with 8 bases fitting TRBD1. V lost 5 bases to trimming and J lost 4 bases; unmatched junction nucleotides: 1. CDR3 length equals 12 residues. Germline CDR1 is DFQATT and CDR2 is SNEGSKA (reference sequence). CDR3 DNA: TGCAGTGCTGACAGGGGTTACAATGAGCAGTTCTTC. This encodes CSADRGYNEQFF.

The gene calls are TRBV19 and TRBJ1-2; 7 nucleotides line up with TRBD1. CDR3 length: 13 amino acids. After removal of 5 bases from V and 4 bases from J, the junction contained 4 bases not matched to a gene. Per germline, CDR1 LNHDA and CDR2 SQIVND (reference sequence). CDR3 sequence (DNA): TGTGCCAGTAGTTTGGGACAGCTCTATGGCTACACCTTC. Amino acid sequence: CASSLGQLYGYTF.

This chain links TRBV7-2 with TRBJ2-7; 14 bases are shared with TRBD2. The CDR3 is made up of 15 amino acids. CDR1 is SGHTA and CDR2 is FQGNSA in the germline V gene. Germline trimming cut 5 bases from V and 4 bases from J; bases unmatched to any gene: 4. The CDR3 is CASSTGLAGVYEQYF. In DNA form, the CDR3 reads TGTGCCAGCAGCACGGGACTAGCGGGAGTATACGAGCAGTACTTC.

The V and J genes are TRBV6-6 and TRBJ1-1, with D possibly TRBD1 on 5 matching bases. The CDR3 has 14 amino acids. Germline V lookup: CDR1 MNHNY, CDR2 SVGAGI (reference sequence). Trimming left V 2 bases short and J 10 bases short, with 17 bases between. This CDR3 is CASSYDQGMARAFF. The CDR3 region has the DNA TGTGCCAGCAGTTACGACCAGGGAATGGCTAGAGCTTTCTTT.

This clonotype was observed many times. The rearrangement uses TRBV7-2 and TRBJ2-7; 8 bases agree with TRBD2. V lost 5 bases, J lost 0 bases, and 3 bases stayed unmatched. The germline CDR1 and CDR2 sequences are SGHTA and FQGNSA. The CDR3 runs 14 residues. The CDR3 bases are TGTGCCAGCAGCCCAACTAGCGGCTCCTACGAGCAGTACTTC. Translated: CASSPTSGSYEQYF.

The V and J genes are TRBV5-6 and TRBJ2-7; D call uncertain. The V gene's germline CDR1 is SGHDT and CDR2 YYEEEE. The CDR3 sequence is 9 residues long. V lost 4 bases and J lost 8, with 4 bases in between. CDR3 DNA: TGTGCCAGCAGCGGCAAGCAGTACTTC. Translating gives CASSGKQYF.

The CDR3 nucleotides are TGCGCCAGCAGCTTGGACCGGACAGGGAACCAGCCCCAGCATTTT. Protein sequence: CASSLDRTGNQPQHF. The rearrangement uses TRBV5-1 and TRBJ1-5, with TRBD1 matching over 8 bases. Losses at the gene ends were 0 bases for V and 7 bases for J; bases not matched to a gene: 6. This CDR3 is built from 15 residues. The germline CDR1 and CDR2 sequences are SGHRS and YFSETQ.

This clonotype was counted a few times. The genes are TRBV6-2 or TRBV6-3 and TRBJ2-7; 10 nucleotides align to TRBD2. Losses at the gene ends were 6 bases for V and 3 bases for J; bases not matched to a gene: 17. Germline-derived CDR1 and CDR2 are MNHEY and SVGEGT. CDR3 size: 18 residues. CDR3 sequence reads: CASSERSYSGRSFYEQYF. CDR3 coding DNA: TGTGCCAGCAGCGAACGTTCCTATAGCGGGAGGTCTTTCTACGAGCAGTACTTC.

This clonotype was counted between two and nine times. The chain is built from TRBV30 and TRBJ2-1, with a possible D match to TRBD1 (6 bases). The CDR3 extends over 14 amino acids. Germline CDR1 reads GTSNPN; CDR2 reads SVGIG (reference sequence). V shed 2 bases and J shed 3 bases, with 11 bases lying between them. This chain's CDR3 is CAWSPGQSYNEQFF. CDR3 DNA: TGTGCCTGGAGTCCGGGACAAAGCTACAATGAGCAGTTCTTC.

The CDR3 protein is CASSRQDSPLHF. CDR3 coding DNA: TGTGCCAGCAGCCGACAGGACTCACCCCTCCACTTT. The chain is built from TRBV5-5 and TRBJ1-6; TRBD1 might be the D (6 bases). The germline CDR1 and CDR2 sequences are SGHKS and YYEKEE (reference sequence). V lost 4 bases, J lost 10 bases, and 9 bases lay in between. The CDR3 contains 12 residues.

Notes on this clonotype: One end of the junction varies from germline; a read error may be responsible. V usage is TRBV7-7 and J usage is TRBJ2-1; 8 bases are a match to TRBD2. Germline V gene data show CDR1 as SSHAT and CDR2 as FNYEAQ (reference sequence). This CDR3 has 15 residues. DNA for the CDR3: TGTGCTAGCAGCTGGGGACTAGAATATGACAATGAGCAGTTCTTC. Its protein is CASSWGLEYDNEQFF.

This clonotype has at least ten counts. The J gene is TRBJ2-7, the V gene TRBV9, with 7 bases that match TRBD1. Unmatched junction bases numbered 8, after V lost 4 bases and J lost 7 bases. Per germline, CDR1 SGDLS and CDR2 YYNGEE. CDR3 length equals 13 residues. The CDR3 DNA follows: TGTGCCAGCAGCAAAGGACAGGCCTCTGAGCAGTACTTC. It codes for CASSKGQASEQYF.

The chain is built from TRBV5-1 and TRBJ2-3; D is possibly TRBD1 or TRBD2 (5 bases each). The CDR3 spans 15 residues. Germline CDR1 is SGHRS and CDR2 is YFSETQ. Trimming stripped 0 bases from V and 2 bases from J, with 10 bases between. In DNA, the CDR3 is TGCGCCAGCAGCTTGGGAGGGGTGGACACAGATACGCAGTATTTT. This encodes CASSLGGVDTDTQYF.

This chain joins TRBV5-6 and TRBJ2-1; TRBD2 agrees at 14 bases. V gave up 3 bases and J gave up 9 bases; unmatched junction bases: 8. The germline CDR1 and CDR2 sequences are SGHDT and YYEEEE. The CDR3 runs to 16 residues. The CDR3: CASSWGTSGGEGEQFF. DNA of the CDR3: TGTGCCAGCAGCTGGGGGACTAGCGGGGGAGAGGGTGAGCAGTTCTTC.

This clonotype was detected only a few times. The chain combines TRBV21-1 with TRBJ2-1; TRBD1 is the table's D call, not checked against the DNA. TRBV21-1 is assigned pseudogene status. CDR3 size: 14 residues. The DNA for the CDR3 is TGTGCCAGCAGCTCCCAGGACGGGGGAGGTGAGCAGTTCTTC. It encodes CASSSQDGGGEQFF.

J is TRBJ1-1 and V is TRBV6-6, with D tentatively TRBD1 (6 bases). Germline CDR1 is MNHNY and CDR2 is SVGAGI (reference sequence). Trimming cost V 0 bases and J 3 bases, with 14 bases left between them. The CDR3 contains 16 residues. The CDR3 DNA reads as TGTGCCAGCAGTTACTCTCGAATTGGGGGCCACACTGAAGCTTTCTTT. Translating it yields CASSYSRIGGHTEAFF.

The chain couples TRBV5-1 to TRBJ1-4; D might be TRBD1 (6 bases). Per the germline V gene, CDR1 is SGHRS and CDR2 is YFSETQ. Trimming took off 4 bases at V and 6 bases at J, with 13 bases between the two ends. The CDR3 sequence is 14 residues long. Written as DNA, the CDR3 is TGCGCCAGCAGCCTCCGGGACACCGATGAAAAACTGTTTTTT. This translates into CASSLRDTDEKLFF.

This clonotype came up a few times. The chain combines TRBV7-7 with TRBJ1-1; no reliable D call. The CDR3 consists of 14 residues. Germline assignment: CDR1 SSHAT and CDR2 FNYEAQ (reference sequence). The ends were cut back, 2 bases at V and 1 base at J, with 8 bases in the middle. CDR3 nucleotides: TGTGCCAGCAGCTTACGCCAGGAGAACACTGAAGCTTTCTTT. Residues: CASSLRQENTEAFF.